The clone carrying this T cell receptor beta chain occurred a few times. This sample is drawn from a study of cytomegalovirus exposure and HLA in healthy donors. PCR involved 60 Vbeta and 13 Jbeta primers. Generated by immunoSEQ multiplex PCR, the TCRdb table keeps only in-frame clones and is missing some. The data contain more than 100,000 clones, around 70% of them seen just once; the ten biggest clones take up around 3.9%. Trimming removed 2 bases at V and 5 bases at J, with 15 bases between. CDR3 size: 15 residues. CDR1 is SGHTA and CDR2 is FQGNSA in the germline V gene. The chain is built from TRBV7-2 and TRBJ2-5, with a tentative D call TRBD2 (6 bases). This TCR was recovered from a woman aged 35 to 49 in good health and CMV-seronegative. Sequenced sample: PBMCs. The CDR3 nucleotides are TGTGCCAGCAGCTTATTGGGGGGATCGCTGGAGACCCAGTACTTC. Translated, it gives CASSLLGGSLETQYF.